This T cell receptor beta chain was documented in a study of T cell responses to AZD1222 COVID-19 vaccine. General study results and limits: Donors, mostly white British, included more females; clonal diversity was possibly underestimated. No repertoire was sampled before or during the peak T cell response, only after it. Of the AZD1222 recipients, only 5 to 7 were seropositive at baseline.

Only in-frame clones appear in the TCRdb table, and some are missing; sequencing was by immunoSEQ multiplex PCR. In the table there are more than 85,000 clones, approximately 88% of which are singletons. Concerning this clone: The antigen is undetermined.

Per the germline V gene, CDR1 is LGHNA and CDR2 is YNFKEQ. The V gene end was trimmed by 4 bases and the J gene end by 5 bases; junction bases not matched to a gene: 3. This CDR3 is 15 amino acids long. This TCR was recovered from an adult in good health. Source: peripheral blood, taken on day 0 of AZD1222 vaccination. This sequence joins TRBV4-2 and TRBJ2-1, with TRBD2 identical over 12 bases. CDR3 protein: CASSPTSGGNNEQFF. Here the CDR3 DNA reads TGTGCCAGCAGCCCGACTAGCGGGGGAAACAATGAGCAGTTCTTC.